This record concerns one TCR beta chain sequence. CDR3 size: 14 residues. CDR1 SNHLY and CDR2 FYNNEI come from the germline V gene. With 8 bases removed from V and 1 base from J, the gap between germline ends came to 12 bases. This sample is drawn from a study of blood T cell repertoires in COVID-19. Study in general: COVID-19 samples, acute and convalescent, were from the United States, Italy and Spain.

This table comes from immunoSEQ multiplex PCR, and its TCRdb copy is limited to in-frame clones, with some not included. This table has about 480,000 clones, approximately 86% appearing once. The chain recombines TRBV2 with TRBJ1-3; TRBD1 might be the D (5 bases). The clonotype comes from an older woman who had recovered from COVID-19. Sequenced sample: PBMCs or T cells enriched from blood (not recorded which). As DNA, the CDR3 is TGTGCCAGCCAGCTTGCAGGGTCTGGAAACACCATATATTTT. It is translated as CASQLAGSGNTIYF.